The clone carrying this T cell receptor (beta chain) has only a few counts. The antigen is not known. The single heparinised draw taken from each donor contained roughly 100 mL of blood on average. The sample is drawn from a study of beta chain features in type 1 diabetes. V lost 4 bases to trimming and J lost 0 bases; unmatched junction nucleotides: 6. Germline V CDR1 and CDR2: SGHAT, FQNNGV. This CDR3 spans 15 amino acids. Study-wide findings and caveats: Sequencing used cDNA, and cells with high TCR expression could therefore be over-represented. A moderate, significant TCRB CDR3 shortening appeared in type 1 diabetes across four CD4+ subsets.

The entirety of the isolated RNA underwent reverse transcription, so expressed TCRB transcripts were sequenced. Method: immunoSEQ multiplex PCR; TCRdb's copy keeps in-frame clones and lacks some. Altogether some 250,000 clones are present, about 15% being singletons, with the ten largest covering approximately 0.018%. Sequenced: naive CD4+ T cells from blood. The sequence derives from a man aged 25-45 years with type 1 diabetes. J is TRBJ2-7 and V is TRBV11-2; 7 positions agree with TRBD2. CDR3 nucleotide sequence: TGTGCCAGCAGCTCCCAGCGGGGACTCTCCTACGAGCAGTACTTC. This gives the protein CASSSQRGLSYEQYF. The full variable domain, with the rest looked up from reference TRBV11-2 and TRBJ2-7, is EAGVAQSPRYKIIEKRQSVAFWCNPISGHATLYWYQQILGQGPKLLIQFQNNGVVDDSQLPKDRFSAERLKGVDSTLKIQPAKLEDSAVYLCASSSQRGLSYEQYFGPGTRLTVT.